What follows are 25 T cell receptor beta chains derived from one specimen sequenced in a study of CD8+ T cells in alopecia areata. Noted treatment: oral pan-JAK inhibitor, 5-10 mg twice daily. Investigators isolated RNA and reverse transcribed it into cDNA to act as the sequencing template. Generated by immunoSEQ multiplex PCR, the TCRdb table keeps only in-frame clones and is missing some. This sample has more than 200,000 clones, with more than 55% found just once. The sequences come from CD4+ T cells sorted from blood, collected at week 44, from a patient treated with tofacitinib. The receptors stem from a human donor with alopecia areata.

This chain links TRBV10-3 with TRBJ1-5, with D possibly being TRBD1 (6 bases). The CDR3 contains 14 residues. Germline V CDR1 and CDR2: ENHRY, SYGVKD. V lost 5 bases to trimming and J lost 1 base, with 9 bases between them. The CDR3 reads CAISSDRSNQPQHF. CDR3 nucleotide sequence: TGTGCCATCAGTTCGGACAGAAGCAATCAGCCCCAGCATTTT.

The genes are TRBV30 and TRBJ2-3, with D perhaps TRBD2 (6 bases). The ends were cut back, 4 bases at V and 5 bases at J, with 13 bases in the middle. CDR3 length equals 13 residues. Germline lookup yields CDR1 GTSNPN and CDR2 SVGIG (reference sequence). The CDR3 DNA reads TGTGCCTGGAATGGCGGGGCGGTAGATACGCAGTATTTT. Protein: CAWNGGAVDTQYF.

V is TRBV9 and J is TRBJ1-2, with 9 bases lining up with TRBD1. Losses at the gene ends were 0 bases for V and 6 bases for J; bases not matched to a gene: 6. Germline V gene data show CDR1 as SGDLS and CDR2 as YYNGEE. The CDR3 has 15 amino acids. CDR3 DNA: TGTGCCAGCAGCGTAGGGGGACAGGGTAGGAATGGCTACACCTTC. It is translated as CASSVGGQGRNGYTF.

This chain connects TRBV29-1 to TRBJ1-6; 9 bases line up with TRBD1. Per germline, CDR1 SQVTM and CDR2 ANQGSEA. The CDR3 runs to 18 residues. V dropped 7 bases and J dropped 5; count of bases not matched to a gene: 18. CDR3 sequence reads: CSDLTGGTAKGNNSPLHF. CDR3 sequence (DNA): TGCAGCGATCTGACAGGGGGAACCGCAAAAGGAAATAATTCACCCCTCCACTTT. Based on the CDR3 plus reference TRBV29-1 and TRBJ1-6, the full variable domain is SAVISQKPSRDICQRGTSLTIQCQVDSQVTMMFWYRQQPGQSLTLIATANQGSEATYESGFVIDKFPISRPNLTFSTLTVSNMSPEDSSIYLCSDLTGGTAKGNNSPLHFGNGTRLTVT.

The rearrangement joins TRBV30 to TRBJ1-1; no clear D. The CDR3 extends over 13 amino acids. Germline-derived CDR1 and CDR2 are GTSNPN and SVGIG (reference sequence). V lost 4 bases and J 6 bases, leaving 15 bases between the germline ends. The CDR3 region is CAWTQGLGAEAFF. The CDR3 bases are TGTGCCTGGACGCAAGGCCTGGGTGCTGAAGCTTTCTTT.

A note on this clone: The sample carries other DNA sequences with the same CDR3. The chain uses TRBV29-1 and TRBJ1-5, with 9 bases fitting TRBD1. Per germline, CDR1 SQVTM and CDR2 ANQGSEA. The J segment lost 4 bases and the V segment lost 4 bases, leaving 2 bases of the junction unmatched. The CDR3 runs 13 residues. The CDR3 protein is CSVAGTGNQPQHF. DNA of the CDR3: TGCAGCGTTGCTGGGACAGGGAATCAGCCCCAGCATTTT.

CDR3 sequence reads: CASSDGTGGPYEQYF. The CDR3 region has the DNA TGCGCCAGCAGCGACGGGACAGGGGGGCCTTACGAGCAGTACTTC. This chain links TRBV5-1 with TRBJ2-7; 11 bases are a match to TRBD1. The germline V gene encodes CDR1 SGHRS and CDR2 YFSETQ. V trimming: 4 bases; J trimming: 4 bases; junction bases outside the gene matches: 7. The CDR3 sequence is 15 residues long. Full variable domain (missing parts from reference TRBV5-1 and TRBJ2-7): KAGVTQTPRYLIKTRGQQVTLSCSPISGHRSVSWYQQTPGQGLQFLFEYFSETQRNKGNFPGRFSGRQFSNSRSEMNVSTLELGDSALYLCASSDGTGGPYEQYFGPGTRLTVT.

The V gene is TRBV4-3, the J gene TRBJ2-7, with D possibly TRBD1 on 6 matching bases. V gave up 2 bases and J gave up 0 bases, with 11 bases separating them. CDR3 length: 15 residues. Germline lookup yields CDR1 LGHNA and CDR2 YSLEER. The chain's CDR3 is CASSQHTGYSYEQYF. The CDR3 DNA reads TGCGCCAGCAGCCAACATACAGGGTACTCCTACGAGCAGTACTTC.

The sample holds a few counts of this clone. The chain carries TRBV6-5 and TRBJ2-1, with a possible D match to TRBD2 (5 bases). The germline V and J ends were trimmed by 6 bases and 10 bases, with 16 bases remaining between them. Germline V gene data show CDR1 as MNHEY and CDR2 as SVGAGI. The CDR3 is 13 amino acids. The CDR3 spells CASRPGILWEQFF. For the CDR3, the DNA is TGTGCCAGCAGACCCGGGATCCTGTGGGAGCAGTTCTTC.

This chain joins TRBV29-1 and TRBJ2-7, with 8 bases aligning to TRBD1. With 0 bases clipped from V and 2 bases from J, the junction kept 6 bases outside the gene matches. Germline lookup yields CDR1 SQVTM and CDR2 ANQGSEA. The length of the CDR3 is 15 residues. The DNA of the CDR3 is TGCAGCGTTGAAGAACGGGACAGGCCAACCTACGAGCAGTACTTC. Protein: CSVEERDRPTYEQYF.

With respect to this clone: This same CDR3 is encoded by further DNA sequences in the sample. This chain uses TRBV5-1 with TRBJ1-1; no reliable D call. Trimming took 4 bases from V and 0 from J, leaving 7 bases between them. The length of the CDR3 is 13 residues. The germline V gene has CDR1 SGHRS and CDR2 YFSETQ. CDR3 DNA sequence: TGCGCCAGCAGCCCGAATCTGAACACTGAAGCTTTCTTT. This codes for CASSPNLNTEAFF.

Only one count was recorded for this clone. This sequence joins TRBV29-1 and TRBJ1-1; tentatively, D is TRBD1 (5 bases). V lost 8 bases and J lost 1, with 20 bases in between. The CDR3 extends over 15 amino acids. The germline V gene encodes CDR1 SQVTM and CDR2 ANQGSEA. DNA for the CDR3: TGCAGCACTAACCGCCAACCGACAGCGAACACTGAAGCTTTCTTT. Encoded protein: CSTNRQPTANTEAFF.

Comment on this clone: No conserved phenylalanine or tryptophan is present at the end of the CDR3, so a read error is the likely explanation. The chain uses TRBV11-2 and TRBJ2-3; D remains unclear. Trimming removed 6 bases from V and 5 bases from J, with 12 bases in between. This CDR3 is 13 amino acids long. Germline CDR1 is SGHAT and CDR2 is FQNNGV. The CDR3 reads CASRLQWGDTQYL. In DNA, the CDR3 is TGTGCCAGCAGACTTCAATGGGGAGATACGCAGTATCTT.

This clone was found a few times. V and J are TRBV29-1 and TRBJ2-7; D ambiguous. The V end was cut by 6 bases, the J end by 2 bases, with 20 bases between. The CDR3 is 15 residues long. Per germline, CDR1 SQVTM and CDR2 ANQGSEA. CDR3 sequence: CSVKEGMAGTYEQYF. For the CDR3, the DNA is TGCAGCGTCAAAGAAGGTATGGCAGGCACCTACGAGCAGTACTTC.

The V and J genes are TRBV5-1 and TRBJ2-5; a weak D match, TRBD1 (5 bases). The CDR3 has 14 residues. CDR1 is SGHRS and CDR2 is YFSETQ in the germline V gene. Trimming removed 0 bases from V and 1 base from J, with 7 bases in between. The DNA for the CDR3 is TGCGCCAGCAGCTTGGGACAGCTCCAAGAGACCCAGTACTTC. It encodes CASSLGQLQETQYF.

In its sample, this clone was seen once. The V gene is TRBV14, the J gene TRBJ2-7; 7 positions match TRBD1. Trimming cost V 4 bases and J 3 bases; bases outside gene matches: 9. This CDR3 is 15 amino acids long. The germline V gene has CDR1 SGHDN and CDR2 FVKESK. In DNA, the CDR3 is TGTGCCAGCAGCCGAGTGACAGGGTCTCTCTACGAGCAGTACTTC. Protein sequence: CASSRVTGSLYEQYF.

Remarks on this clone: Other DNA sequences in this specimen translate into the identical CDR3. This chain uses TRBV2 with TRBJ1-5, with 7 positions matching TRBD1. Per germline, CDR1 SNHLY and CDR2 FYNNEI. This CDR3 contains 14 residues. The junction had 1 base not matched to a gene; V was cut back by 1 base and J by 4 bases. The CDR3 DNA is TGTGCCAGCAGTGAAGAGACAGGGAATCAGCCCCAGCATTTT. This sequence encodes CASSEETGNQPQHF. Looking up the rest from reference TRBV2 and TRBJ1-5 gives the full variable domain: EPEVTQTPSHQVTQMGQEVILRCVPISNHLYFYWYRQILGQKVEFLVSFYNNEISEKSEIFDDQFSVERPDGSNFTLKIRSTKLEDSAMYFCASSEETGNQPQHFGDGTRLSIL.

On this clone itself: This sample includes further DNA sequences coding for the same CDR3. The chain carries TRBV29-1 and TRBJ2-3; 8 nucleotides agree with TRBD2. J lost 6 bases, V lost 3 bases, and 2 bases had no gene match. Germline V gene data show CDR1 as SQVTM and CDR2 as ANQGSEA. The CDR3 totals 12 residues. The CDR3 sequence is CSVDGGADTQYF. CDR3 nucleotides: TGCAGCGTTGACGGGGGGGCGGATACGCAGTATTTT.

The chain has TRBV10-3 and TRBJ2-3, with D possibly matching TRBD2 (6 bases). Germline V lookup: CDR1 ENHRY, CDR2 SYGVKD. Trimming pared 10 bases from V and 0 bases from J, leaving 11 bases between. The CDR3 runs 13 residues. The CDR3 sequence is CATTGVSTDTQYF. The DNA for the CDR3 is TGTGCCACCACGGGGGTTAGCACAGATACGCAGTATTTT.

The sample holds many counts of this clone. The chain employs TRBV7-2 and TRBJ2-4; perhaps TRBD1 as D (6 bases). The V end lost 6 bases, the J end lost 6 bases, and 30 bases lay between the germline ends. The CDR3 spans 19 residues. The germline CDR1 and CDR2 sequences are SGHTA and FQGNSA. Written as DNA, the CDR3 is TGTGCCAGCAGTCGCAATGGGGCAGGGGACATGGGTACCAGAAACATTCAGTACTTC. Its protein product is CASSRNGAGDMGTRNIQYF.

This clone was counted a few times. The J gene is TRBJ1-2, the V gene TRBV7-8, with TRBD1 identical over 12 bases. Trimming removed 1 base from V and 7 bases from J; junction bases left unmatched: 7. Germline V gives CDR1 SGHVS, CDR2 FQNEAQ. This CDR3 has 16 residues. The DNA for the CDR3 is TGTGCCAGCAGCTTAGAACTGGGACAGGGGGCTACTGGCTACACCTTC. Amino acids: CASSLELGQGATGYTF.

The chain has TRBV15 and TRBJ2-5, with D uncertain. CDR1 and CDR2 (germline): LNHNV, YYDKDF (reference sequence). Trimming stripped 3 bases from V and 5 bases from J, with 13 bases between. The CDR3 runs 14 residues. Written as DNA, the CDR3 is TGTGCCACCAGCAGTGGGGTTGTAGCTGAGACCCAGTACTTC. Translating gives CATSSGVVAETQYF.

The table lists this clone with a few counts. The J gene is TRBJ2-2, the V gene TRBV5-1, with 11 bases lining up with TRBD2. The CDR3 is made up of 15 amino acids. Looked up from germline, CDR1 is SGHRS and CDR2 is YFSETQ. With 2 bases clipped from V and 5 bases from J, the junction kept 2 bases outside the gene matches. CDR3 protein: CASSLPSGGTGELFF. The CDR3 bases are TGCGCCAGCAGCTTACCTAGCGGGGGGACCGGGGAGCTGTTTTTT.

This chain joins TRBV29-1 and TRBJ2-2; D is perhaps TRBD2 (5 bases). The CDR3 covers 13 residues. Germline CDR1 is SQVTM and CDR2 is ANQGSEA. V was shortened by 5 bases and J by 6 bases, with 13 bases between the two germline ends. The CDR3 is CSVSEGFAGELFF. The CDR3 nucleotides are TGCAGCGTTAGCGAGGGTTTCGCCGGGGAGCTGTTTTTT.

The V and J genes are TRBV11-2 and TRBJ2-3, with D possibly TRBD2 on 6 matching bases. Germline CDR1 reads SGHAT; CDR2 reads FQNNGV. The CDR3 is made up of 17 amino acids. V was shortened by 1 base and J by 1 base, with 15 bases between the two germline ends. CDR3 DNA: TGTGCCAGCAGCTTAGTCGGCGTGGTAGCGGGCACAGATACGCAGTATTTT. The encoded protein is CASSLVGVVAGTDTQYF.